The 21 T cell receptor beta chains presented below share a single source sample, sequenced in a study of CD8+ T cells in alopecia areata. Once RNA had been extracted, it was reverse transcribed into cDNA to act as the sequencing template. The method was immunoSEQ multiplex PCR; TCRdb's version includes in-frame clones alone and lacks a portion of them. The table shows tens of thousands of clones, with about three fifths occurring only once. Sequenced material: CD8+ T cells sorted from blood, taken at week 0. The source is a human donor with alopecia areata.

V and J are TRBV30 and TRBJ2-1; D is undetermined. V was trimmed by 3 bases and J by 3 bases, leaving 9 bases between them. The CDR3 spans 13 residues. CDR1 and CDR2 (germline): GTSNPN, SVGIG (reference sequence). The CDR3 DNA reads TGTGCCTGGAGCTTAACGGACTACAATGAGCAGTTCTTC. The encoded protein is CAWSLTDYNEQFF. Filled out from reference TRBV30 and TRBJ2-1, the complete variable domain reads SQTIHQWPATLVQPVGSPLSLECTVEGTSNPNLYWYRQAAGRGLQLLFYSVGIGQISSEVPQNLSASRPQDRQFILSSKKLLLSDSGFYLCAWSLTDYNEQFFGPGTRLTVL.

The chain couples TRBV6-5 to TRBJ2-2; 10 bases map to TRBD2. The V and J ends lost 2 bases and 4 bases, in that order; junction bases with no gene match: 1. Germline V gives CDR1 MNHEY, CDR2 SVGAGI. This CDR3 is 15 amino acids long. CDR3 region: CASSYSGGGTGELFF. CDR3 nucleotide sequence: TGTGCCAGCAGTTACAGCGGGGGGGGCACCGGGGAGCTGTTTTTT.

The chain employs TRBV6-5 and TRBJ1-5, with unresolved D. This CDR3 is built from 13 residues. Germline values: CDR1 MNHEY, CDR2 SVGAGI. V gave up 7 bases and J gave up 6 bases, with 13 bases separating them. CDR3 protein: CASIDGMGQPQHF. In DNA, the CDR3 is TGTGCCAGCATCGATGGGATGGGTCAGCCCCAGCATTTT.

This sequence joins TRBV7-9 and TRBJ2-5, with TRBD1 matching over 7 bases. With V trimmed by 5 bases and J by 3 bases, 6 bases remained unmatched. From germline, CDR1 is SEHNR and CDR2 FQNEAQ (reference sequence). The CDR3 covers 14 residues. CDR3 sequence reads: CASSTGVGEETQYF. DNA for the CDR3: TGTGCCAGCAGCACAGGGGTGGGGGAAGAGACCCAGTACTTC.

This clone was counted a single time. The genes are TRBV6-5 and TRBJ2-7; D is unresolved. Per germline, CDR1 MNHEY and CDR2 SVGAGI. V dropped 0 bases and J dropped 1 base, with 7 bases sitting between them. The CDR3 has 14 amino acids. CDR3 region: CASSYSGSSYEQYF. CDR3 DNA sequence: TGTGCCAGCAGTTACTCCGGTAGTTCCTACGAGCAGTACTTC.

The gene calls are TRBV9 and TRBJ1-6, with D possibly being TRBD1 (6 bases). V shed 4 bases and J shed 0 bases, with 17 bases lying between them. Germline-derived CDR1 and CDR2 are SGDLS and YYNGEE. The CDR3 contains 18 residues. The CDR3 bases are TGTGCCAGCAGCCGAGCACCAACAGGGAGCTCCTATAATTCACCCCTCCACTTT. It codes for CASSRAPTGSSYNSPLHF.

The chain combines TRBV2 with TRBJ2-3, with TRBD1 matching over 7 bases. V lost 6 bases to trimming and J lost 1 base; unmatched junction nucleotides: 4. Germline V gene lookup returns CDR1 SNHLY and CDR2 FYNNEI. The CDR3 spans 14 residues. CDR3 sequence reads: CASSGQEGTDTQYF. The CDR3, as DNA: TGTGCCAGCAGCGGACAGGAAGGCACAGATACGCAGTATTTT.

This chain uses TRBV7-2 with TRBJ2-3; D remains unclear. The CDR3 contains 14 residues. CDR1 and CDR2 from the germline V gene are SGHTA and FQGNSA. Trimming removed 3 bases at V and 2 bases at J, with 9 bases between. The CDR3 DNA reads as TGTGCCAGCAGCTTGTTCAGCTACACAGATACGCAGTATTTT. Its protein product is CASSLFSYTDTQYF.

The chain has TRBV30 and TRBJ2-7; D gene ambiguous. The CDR3 sequence is 11 residues long. V shed 5 bases and J shed 2 bases, with 7 bases lying between them. Germline assignment: CDR1 GTSNPN and CDR2 SVGIG (reference sequence). CDR3 nucleotides: TGTGCCTGGGGCGAGGCCTACGAGCAGTACTTC. As protein: CAWGEAYEQYF.

The V call is TRBV27, the J call TRBJ1-4; D may be TRBD1 (5 bases). The ends were cut back, 5 bases at V and 0 bases at J, with 13 bases in the middle. The CDR3 contains 16 residues. Germline V gives CDR1 MNHEY, CDR2 SMNVEV (reference sequence). CDR3 in amino acids: CASSPKTVATNEKLFF. The CDR3 coding sequence is TGTGCCAGCAGTCCGAAGACAGTTGCAACTAATGAAAAACTGTTTTTT.

The chain employs TRBV29-1 and TRBJ2-3; D is undetermined. Germline V gene data show CDR1 as SQVTM and CDR2 as ANQGSEA. This CDR3 contains 14 residues. Trimming left V 3 bases short and J 2 bases short, with 12 bases between. The CDR3 here is CSVEWQAITDTQYF. The DNA for the CDR3 is TGCAGCGTTGAGTGGCAGGCGATCACAGATACGCAGTATTTT.

The table lists this clone with many counts. This sequence joins TRBV4-1 and TRBJ2-5; D is perhaps TRBD2 (6 bases). This CDR3 region has 15 residues. Germline CDR1 reads MGHRA; CDR2 reads YSYEKL. V was pared by 0 bases and J by 5 bases, with 13 bases between. The CDR3 protein is CASSQDGRISETQYF. The CDR3, as DNA: TGCGCCAGCAGCCAAGATGGGAGGATATCGGAGACCCAGTACTTC.

The genes are TRBV14 and TRBJ2-5; no clear D gene. V was pared by 0 bases and J by 5 bases, with 10 bases between. This CDR3 is built from 14 residues. Germline values: CDR1 SGHDN, CDR2 FVKESK. CDR3 amino acids: CASSQELRAETQYF. The CDR3 DNA reads as TGTGCCAGCAGCCAAGAATTAAGGGCCGAGACCCAGTACTTC.

This chain uses TRBV27 with TRBJ2-7; 10 bases are shared with TRBD2. The CDR3 has 15 amino acids. From germline, CDR1 is MNHEY and CDR2 SMNVEV (reference sequence). V was clipped by 4 bases and J by 4 bases; unmatched bases: 7. CDR3 in amino acids: CASSSFPSGSYEQYF. CDR3 nucleotide sequence: TGTGCCAGCAGTTCCTTTCCTAGCGGGAGTTACGAGCAGTACTTC.

This chain uses TRBV7-9 with TRBJ2-1; the D is unclear. From germline, CDR1 is SEHNR and CDR2 FQNEAQ (reference sequence). V lost 5 bases, J lost 7 bases, and 6 bases lay in between. This CDR3 spans 11 amino acids. In DNA, the CDR3 is TGTGCCAGCAGCCCTGAAAATGAGCAGTTCTTC. Translated, it gives CASSPENEQFF.

The J gene is TRBJ2-5, the V gene TRBV9; TRBD2 aligns across 9 bases. CDR1 is SGDLS, CDR2 YYNGEE, per germline. Trimming at V came to 2 bases and at J to 1 base, leaving 3 bases not matched to a gene. The CDR3 loop spans 15 amino acids. CDR3 residues: CASSVAGGFQETQYF. The CDR3 region has the DNA TGTGCCAGCAGCGTGGCGGGAGGGTTCCAAGAGACCCAGTACTTC.

This clone has just a few counts. J is TRBJ1-4 and V is TRBV7-9, with a weak D call TRBD1 (6 bases). The CDR3 length is 15 residues. CDR1 is SEHNR, CDR2 FQNEAQ, per germline (reference sequence). V lost 5 bases to trimming and J lost 6 bases, with 16 bases between them. CDR3 sequence (DNA): TGTGCCAGCAGCCCACCAATGAGGGGGGATGAAAAACTGTTTTTT. It specifies CASSPPMRGDEKLFF. Based on the CDR3 plus reference TRBV7-9 and TRBJ1-4, the full variable domain is DTGVSQNPRHKITKRGQNVTFRCDPISEHNRLYWYRQTLGQGPEFLTYFQNEAQLEKSRLLSDRFSAERPKGSFSTLEIQRTEQGDSAMYLCASSPPMRGDEKLFFGSGTQLSVL.

J is TRBJ2-1 and V is TRBV10-3; 8 nucleotides align to TRBD2. V shed 6 bases, J shed 5 bases, and the junction held 6 bases outside the gene matches. There are 14 residues in the CDR3. Germline V lookup: CDR1 ENHRY, CDR2 SYGVKD. CDR3: CAIRQRGKDNEQFF. The CDR3 nucleotides are TGTGCCATCAGACAGCGGGGGAAAGACAATGAGCAGTTCTTC.

The chain uses TRBV27 and TRBJ2-5; no definite D call. The germline gives CDR1 MNHEY, CDR2 SMNVEV (reference sequence). V was clipped by 6 bases and J by 5 bases, with 7 bases between them. The CDR3 is 11 amino acids. The CDR3 coding sequence is TGTGCCAGCAGCAGTGGGGAGACCCAGTACTTC. This translates into CASSSGETQYF.

The rearrangement joins TRBV5-5 to TRBJ1-6; 7 nucleotides agree with TRBD1. Per germline, CDR1 SGHKS and CDR2 YYEKEE (reference sequence). Unmatched junction bases numbered 7, after V lost 4 bases and J lost 6 bases. The CDR3 extends over 15 amino acids. CDR3 protein: CASSRGQAGNSPLHF. In nucleotides, the CDR3 is TGTGCCAGCAGCCGCGGACAGGCGGGTAATTCACCCCTCCACTTT.

This clone turned up a few times. The chain combines TRBV29-1 with TRBJ2-1, with D possibly matching TRBD1 (6 bases). The CDR3 covers 14 residues. V lost 6 bases and J 8 bases, leaving 20 bases between the germline ends. Germline V gene data show CDR1 as SQVTM and CDR2 as ANQGSEA. Written as DNA, the CDR3 is TGCAGCGTCATACAGGGTATCGGTCCGGATGAGCAGTTCTTC. Translation gives CSVIQGIGPDEQFF.